This T cell receptor beta chain was observed in a study of blood T cells in healthy people across ages. This clonotype was counted between two and nine times. CDR1 is MNHEY, CDR2 SVGEGT, per germline. The ends were cut back, 2 bases at V and 5 bases at J, with 7 bases in the middle. The CDR3 has 13 residues. A sample-barcoded 5' primer and a J-beta primer mix were used in a second PCR of roughly 6 to 12 cycles. Each CDR3 protein is one row after TCRdb ran MiXCR on the 5' RACE reads. The sample contains about 1.1 million distinct CDR3 sequences, roughly two fifths of which appear only once. The donors, healthy Caucasians from Russia, were aged roughly 6 to 90. Roughly 10 milliliters was the volume of peripheral blood drawn from each donor.

Source material: blood. This clonotype was obtained from a man aged 18 to 35 in good health. The chain combines TRBV6-2 or TRBV6-3 with TRBJ2-1; D remains ambiguous. The CDR3 DNA follows: TGTGCCAGCAGTTACCAGAGTCACAATGAGCAGTTCTTC. Encoded protein: CASSYQSHNEQFF.